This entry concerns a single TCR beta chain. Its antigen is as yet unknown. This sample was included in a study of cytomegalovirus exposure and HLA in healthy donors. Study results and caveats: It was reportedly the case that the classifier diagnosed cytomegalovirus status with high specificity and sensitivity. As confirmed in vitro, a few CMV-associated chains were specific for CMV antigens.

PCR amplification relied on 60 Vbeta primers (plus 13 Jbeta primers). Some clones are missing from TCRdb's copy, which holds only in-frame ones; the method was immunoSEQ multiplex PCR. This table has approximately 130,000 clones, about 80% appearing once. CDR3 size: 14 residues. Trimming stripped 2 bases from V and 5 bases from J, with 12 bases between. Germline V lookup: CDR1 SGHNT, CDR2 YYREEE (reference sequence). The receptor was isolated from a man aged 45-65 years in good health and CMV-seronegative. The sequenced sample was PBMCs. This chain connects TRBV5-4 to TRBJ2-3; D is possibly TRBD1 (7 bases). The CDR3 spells CASSFIQGGDTQYF. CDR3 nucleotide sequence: TGTGCCAGCAGCTTCATCCAGGGGGGAGATACGCAGTATTTT.